A selection of T cell receptor beta chains follows, all from one sample in a study of shared clonotypes between healthy human individuals. The repertoire was sequenced with immunoSEQ multiplex PCR; TCRdb's copy has only in-frame clones and lacks some. The table shows more than 400,000 clones, with 95% to 96% occurring only once. Material: naive CD4+ T cells sorted from blood. The source of these receptors is a woman aged 25-40 years in good health. CDR3s include the opening cysteine and the closing phenylalanine or tryptophan. D genes are given only for firm matches.

v_gene	j_gene	d_gene	len	CDR3aa
TRBV6-6	TRBJ2-1	TRBD2	16	CASSSPGLAGSWEQFF
TRBV14	TRBJ2-1	NA	14	CASSQLGPYNEQFF
TRBV2	TRBJ1-2	TRBD1	13	CASSSGTGNGYTF
TRBV20-1	TRBJ2-5	TRBD1	11	CSAGQGGSQYF
TRBV4-1	TRBJ1-1	NA	14	CASSQVGLGTEAFF
TRBV29-1	TRBJ1-4	NA	13	CSVEKGTNEKLFF
TRBV19	TRBJ2-6	NA	16	CASSMEGPSGANVLTF
TRBV6-1	TRBJ1-1	NA	14	CASSVTGPNTEAFF
TRBV30	TRBJ1-4	NA	15	CAWSFGGRDNEKLFF
TRBV5-6	TRBJ2-7	TRBD1	16	CASSRTTGGFPYEQYF
TRBV7-9	TRBJ2-4	NA	15	CASSLVQRAKNIQYF
TRBV11-3	TRBJ2-5	TRBD1	15	CASSTRQGWEETQYF
TRBV7-3	TRBJ1-1	NA	12	CASSLTTGEAFF
TRBV10-2	TRBJ2-7	NA	14	CASSEFQGGYEQYF
TRBV28	TRBJ1-2	NA	13	CASSLDGNYGYTF
TRBV11-2	TRBJ1-2	TRBD1	16	CASSPGQGRANYGYTF
TRBV27	TRBJ2-4	TRBD2	15	CASSIAGTRSSIQYF
TRBV10-3	TRBJ2-2	NA	16	CAISEKVKTNTGELFF
TRBV10-3	TRBJ1-1	NA	13	CAISESPVTEAFF
TRBV28	TRBJ1-1	NA	15	CASSRFMTPNTEAFF
TRBV9	TRBJ1-6	NA	14	CASSPGTPNSPLHF
TRBV19	TRBJ2-4	TRBD2	16	CASSIDTSVAKNIQYF
TRBV27	TRBJ1-5	NA	17	CASSPHRTVYSNQPQHF
TRBV29-1	TRBJ2-7	NA	13	CSVRGDTNYEQYF
TRBV11-2	TRBJ2-7	TRBD1	14	CASSPGQGAHEQYF
TRBV28	TRBJ2-7	TRBD1	16	CASRPHRQGQRAEQYF
TRBV4-1	TRBJ2-1	NA	11	CASSQNNEQFF
TRBV28	TRBJ1-5	NA	13	CASSLQGLRPQHF
TRBV30	TRBJ1-5	NA	13	CAWSVQRDQPQHF
TRBV4-1	TRBJ2-1	NA	18	CASSQAPPEERRGNEQFF
TRBV2	TRBJ1-5	NA	14	CASSTLQSNQPQHF
TRBV15	TRBJ2-3	NA	17	CATSRERVPFSTDTQYF
TRBV28	TRBJ1-5	NA	14	CATLRGAQAEPQHF
TRBV11-2	TRBJ2-7	NA	14	CASSPGGGSYEQYF
TRBV19	TRBJ1-1	NA	13	CATAGLPNTEAFF
TRBV25-1	TRBJ1-2	NA	13	CASSELGNYGYTF
TRBV15	TRBJ1-5	NA	12	CATSRGVQPQHF
TRBV19	TRBJ1-1	NA	18	CASSIDDRLTAWDTEAFF
TRBV19	TRBJ2-1	TRBD2	12	CASSTRLAEQFF
TRBV4-2	TRBJ2-7	NA	13	CASSQETRGEQYF
TRBV14	TRBJ2-2	NA	15	CASSQLRGQTGELFF
TRBV18	TRBJ1-4	TRBD1	14	CASSLGTDNEKLFF
TRBV5-6	TRBJ1-2	TRBD1	16	CASSPTGTGELYGYTF
TRBV5-4	TRBJ1-3	NA	14	CASSIQGAGNTIYF
TRBV30	TRBJ2-6	NA	19	CAWSVPRGTGLSGANVLTF
TRBV6-5	TRBJ2-3	TRBD2	15	CASRRGAGSTDTQYF
TRBV11-1	TRBJ2-3	TRBD2	14	CASSQSGSGDTQYF
TRBV5-4	TRBJ2-3	NA	15	CASSFKVAGTDTQYF
TRBV18	TRBJ2-7	NA	16	CASSPSRAAGWNEQYF
TRBV7-6	TRBJ2-7	NA	15	CASSLFTESSYEQYF
TRBV15	TRBJ2-5	TRBD2	17	CATSRDRPAGHQETQYF
TRBV6-4	TRBJ1-1	TRBD1	13	CASSDVPTGTAFF
TRBV5-1	NA	TRBD1	14	CASSSPGGSYEQYF
TRBV29-1	TRBJ2-1	NA	15	CSVEEGRERYNEQFF
TRBV7-9	TRBJ1-2	NA	14	CASSLVWTAHGYTF
TRBV28	TRBJ2-1	TRBD2	16	CASRDTSGKSYNEQFF
TRBV19	TRBJ2-3	TRBD2	16	CASSIMSGGGTDTQYF
TRBV5-8	TRBJ2-3	TRBD1	14	CASSLQGAGDTQYF
TRBV6-1	TRBJ1-3	NA	14	CASSSQIGGNTIYF
TRBV2	TRBJ2-7	NA	13	CASSVTLSYEQYF